Following are 16 T cell receptor beta chains from one sample sequenced in a study of OX40 agonist ivuxolimab in advanced cancers. This table comes from immunoSEQ multiplex PCR, and its TCRdb copy is limited to in-frame clones, with some not included. This sample has approximately 89,000 clones, with around nine tenths found just once. The material was CD4+ or CD8+ T cells sorted from blood, obtained in a trial of the OX40 agonist ivuxolimab. These receptors originate from an adult with an advanced solid tumor such as melanoma, head and neck, liver or kidney cancer.

The rearrangement links TRBV6-6 to TRBJ1-1; D remains unclear. The CDR3 has 14 residues. V lost 4 bases, J lost 5 bases, and 14 bases lay in between. Germline-derived CDR1 and CDR2 are MNHNY and SVGAGI (reference sequence). The CDR3 loop reads CASSFPRGRTEAFF. DNA for the CDR3: TGTGCCAGCAGTTTCCCACGGGGTCGGACTGAAGCTTTCTTT.

The rearrangement uses TRBV19 and TRBJ1-1, with a weak D call TRBD1 (6 bases). The germline gives CDR1 LNHDA, CDR2 SQIVND (reference sequence). Trimming removed 3 bases from V and 6 bases from J, with 14 bases in between. The length of the CDR3 is 14 residues. CDR3 sequence reads: CASSIGGLLPEAFF. CDR3 DNA sequence: TGTGCCAGTAGTATCGGGGGGCTCTTGCCTGAAGCTTTCTTT.

The gene calls are TRBV9 and TRBJ2-1, with a tentative D call TRBD2 (6 bases). The CDR3 runs 18 residues. The ends were cut back, 0 bases at V and 5 bases at J, with 21 bases in the middle. The V gene's germline CDR1 is SGDLS and CDR2 YYNGEE. In nucleotides, the CDR3 is TGTGCCAGCAGCGTAGGTCCCTCGTCGGGAGCAGGAAACAATGAGCAGTTCTTC. This sequence encodes CASSVGPSSGAGNNEQFF.

The chain has TRBV11-2 and TRBJ1-3; D call uncertain. Germline CDR1 and CDR2: SGHAT and FQNNGV. V was cut by 6 bases and J by 0 bases, with 9 bases left in between. The length of the CDR3 is 14 residues. CDR3 residues: CASRRWGSGNTIYF. The CDR3 DNA is TGTGCCAGCAGGAGATGGGGCTCTGGAAACACCATATATTTT.

The V call is TRBV5-1, the J call TRBJ2-1, with 12 bases identical to TRBD2. CDR1 and CDR2 (germline): SGHRS, YFSETQ. The CDR3 has 16 amino acids. The J segment lost 6 bases and the V segment lost 4 bases, leaving 8 bases of the junction unmatched. In DNA form, the CDR3 reads TGCGCCAGCAGCCCTAACCCGGGACTAGCGGGCAATGAGCAGTTCTTC. Protein: CASSPNPGLAGNEQFF.

The CDR3 bases are TGCGCCAGCAGGCGGGAGAACCCGTACAATGAGCAGTTCTTC. Translated: CASRRENPYNEQFF. The chain recombines TRBV10-2 with TRBJ2-1, with 7 bases matching TRBD2. With V trimmed by 6 bases and J by 4 bases, 6 bases remained unmatched. Germline V gene data show CDR1 as WSHSY and CDR2 as SAAADI. CDR3 size: 14 residues.

This chain joins TRBV11-3 and TRBJ2-1, with 10 bases matching TRBD2. The germline V gene has CDR1 SGHNT and CDR2 YENEEA. V gave up 5 bases and J gave up 4 bases; unmatched junction bases: 5. This CDR3 spans 15 amino acids. The CDR3: CASSLGTSAYNEQFF. The CDR3 region has the DNA TGTGCCAGCAGCCTAGGGACTAGCGCGTACAATGAGCAGTTCTTC.

V and J are TRBV6-5 and TRBJ1-1; maybe TRBD1 (5 bases). The V and J ends lost 4 bases and 12 bases respectively, with 15 bases between them. CDR3 length: 12 amino acids. Germline V gene lookup returns CDR1 MNHEY and CDR2 SVGAGI. The CDR3 reads CASSLRGGMTFF. DNA for the CDR3: TGTGCCAGCAGTTTACGCGGGGGAATGACTTTCTTT.

The chain is built from TRBV30 and TRBJ2-7; 8 bases fit TRBD1. V was pared by 0 bases and J by 5 bases, with 6 bases of the junction left unmatched. This CDR3 is built from 14 residues. In germline, CDR1 is GTSNPN, CDR2 SVGIG (reference sequence). The CDR3 sequence: CAWSVGQGADEQYF. The CDR3 nucleotides are TGTGCCTGGAGTGTAGGGCAGGGGGCGGACGAGCAGTACTTC.

This rearrangement joins TRBV2 to TRBJ1-2; D not resolved. This CDR3 spans 13 amino acids. CDR1 is SNHLY, CDR2 FYNNEI, per germline. Trimming left V 6 bases short and J 4 bases short, with 12 bases between. The CDR3 nucleotides are TGTGCCAGCAGGGCACAGCCTACCTATGGCTACACCTTC. It specifies CASRAQPTYGYTF.

The chain uses TRBV29-1 and TRBJ2-3, with D tentatively TRBD2 (6 bases). The V and J ends lost 3 bases and 2 bases respectively, with 9 bases between them. Germline-derived CDR1 and CDR2 are SQVTM and ANQGSEA. The CDR3 totals 13 residues. The CDR3 is CSVDAGFTDTQYF. The CDR3 DNA is TGCAGCGTTGATGCGGGATTCACAGATACGCAGTATTTT.

This clone was observed once. The rearrangement joins TRBV4-3 to TRBJ1-1; D is unclear. The CDR3 consists of 14 residues. Per germline, CDR1 LGHNA and CDR2 YSLEER. V dropped 4 bases and J dropped 0 bases, with 9 bases sitting between them. DNA of the CDR3: TGCGCCAGCAGCCGACAAGGTATGAACACTGAAGCTTTCTTT. Protein: CASSRQGMNTEAFF.

This clone was picked up one time. A read error may produce the germline difference seen at one junction end. V and J are TRBV7-9 and TRBJ2-1, with D perhaps matching TRBD2 (5 bases). CDR1 SEHNR and CDR2 FQNEAQ come from the germline V gene (reference sequence). This CDR3 has 14 residues. The DNA of the CDR3 is TGTGCCAGCGGCTTAAGCGGCTCCTACAATGAGCAGTTCTTC. The encoded protein is CASGLSGSYNEQFF.

The rearrangement links TRBV29-1 to TRBJ2-5; 7 nucleotides align to TRBD1. The J segment lost 4 bases and the V segment lost 6 bases, leaving 2 bases of the junction unmatched. The CDR3 is 11 amino acids. Germline V gene sequence: CDR1 SQVTM, CDR2 ANQGSEA. The CDR3 DNA is TGCAGCGTCACAGGGGCAGAGACCCAGTACTTC. It codes for CSVTGAETQYF.

This chain joins TRBV5-1 and TRBJ2-5, with D possibly being TRBD2 (7 bases). V lost 5 bases, J lost 5 bases, and 22 bases lay in between. The CDR3 spans 16 residues. Germline-derived CDR1 and CDR2 are SGHRS and YFSETQ. This chain's CDR3 is CASSITARGGGETQYF. The CDR3 DNA reads as TGCGCCAGCAGTATTACGGCCCGGGGAGGGGGGGAGACCCAGTACTTC.

This clone came up once. The V gene is TRBV9, the J gene TRBJ2-7, with D perhaps being TRBD1 or TRBD2 (5 bases each). This CDR3 contains 14 residues. Germline V gives CDR1 SGDLS, CDR2 YYNGEE. The V gene lost 4 bases and the J gene lost 6 bases, with 17 bases spanning the gap. The CDR3 DNA sequence: TGTGCCAGCAGCCACGGGGACCTTGCCTCCGAGCAGTACTTC. Translation: CASSHGDLASEQYF.